This T cell receptor beta chain was observed in a study of T cell responses to AZD1222 COVID-19 vaccine. Study background: Whether given at about 4 or about 12 weeks, second doses were pooled.

CDR3 size: 13 residues. CDR1 and CDR2 from the germline V gene are KGHSH and LQKENI. Trimming took 2 bases from V and 4 from J, leaving 8 bases between them. Profiled with immunoSEQ multiplex PCR; TCRdb holds only in-frame clones, not every one. Among about 170,000 clones listed, 90% were seen once. About this clone: Its antigen is not identified.

Points from the study as a whole: Seropositivity was recorded at baseline in only a handful of AZD1222 recipients. Along spike, vaccine-associated CD4 TCRs were found throughout, with dominance at 160-218 and 743-854.

The source material was peripheral blood, sampled on day 0 of AZD1222 vaccination. This receptor was obtained from an adult in good health. The V and J genes are TRBV18 and TRBJ2-5; D may be TRBD1 (5 bases). The CDR3 DNA follows: TGTGCCAGCTCACCAGGCAGGGTAGAGACCCAGTACTTC. Translating it yields CASSPGRVETQYF.